Listed here is a single T cell receptor beta chain. Other DNA sequences in the sample encode the same CDR3. This entry belongs to a study of blood T cell repertoires in COVID-19. The wider study: Sites across the United States, Italy and Spain contributed samples from acute and convalescent COVID-19.

In the original workflow: Amplification of reference gene primers was used by the study to estimate nucleated cell counts. Libraries were prepared by immunoSEQ multiplex PCR; TCRdb keeps only in-frame clonotypes and omits some of them. V and J calls and clone size follow that table, whereas D and trimming were derived from the DNA. The sample has 85,000 to 120,000 clones; approximately 78% are singletons. The CDR3 contains 13 residues. The V end was cut by 2 bases, the J end by 6 bases, with 8 bases between. Germline values: CDR1 SEHNR, CDR2 FQNEAQ (reference sequence). The chain joins TRBV7-9 to TRBJ2-1; TRBD2 might be the D (6 bases). The sequence was obtained from a man in his fifties or sixties with active or convalescent COVID-19. The sample comprised peripheral blood. The CDR3 here is CASSLYSGNEQFF. CDR3 nucleotides: TGTGCCAGCAGCTTATATAGCGGCAATGAGCAGTTCTTC.